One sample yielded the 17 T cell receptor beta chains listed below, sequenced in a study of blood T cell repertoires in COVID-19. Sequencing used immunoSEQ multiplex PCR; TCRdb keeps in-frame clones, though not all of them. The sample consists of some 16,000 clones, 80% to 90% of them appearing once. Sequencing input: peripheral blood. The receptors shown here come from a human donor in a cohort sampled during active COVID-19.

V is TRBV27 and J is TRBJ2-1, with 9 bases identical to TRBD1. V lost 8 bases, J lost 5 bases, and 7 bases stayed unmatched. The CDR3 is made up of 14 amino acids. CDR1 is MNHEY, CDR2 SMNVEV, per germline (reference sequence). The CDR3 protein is CASADRGPNNEQFF. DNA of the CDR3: TGTGCCAGCGCGGACAGGGGACCTAACAATGAGCAGTTCTTC.

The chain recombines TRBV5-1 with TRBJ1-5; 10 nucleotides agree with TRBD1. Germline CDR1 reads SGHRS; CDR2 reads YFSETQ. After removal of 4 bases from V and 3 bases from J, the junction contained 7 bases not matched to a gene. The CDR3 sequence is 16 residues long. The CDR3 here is CASSTGQGGLNQPQHF. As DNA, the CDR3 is TGCGCCAGCAGCACCGGACAGGGGGGCCTCAATCAGCCCCAGCATTTT.

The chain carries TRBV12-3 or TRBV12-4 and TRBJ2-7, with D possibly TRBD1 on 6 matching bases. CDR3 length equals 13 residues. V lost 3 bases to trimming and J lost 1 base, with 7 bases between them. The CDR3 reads CASSFTGSYEQYF. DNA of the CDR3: TGTGCCAGCAGTTTTACAGGGTCCTACGAGCAGTACTTC.

The chain's CDR3 is CATSRGFGSRHLGGYTF. The CDR3 DNA follows: TGTGCCACCAGCAGAGGTTTTGGCAGTCGCCATCTTGGTGGCTACACCTTC. This chain joins TRBV15 and TRBJ1-2; D remains unclear. Germline CDR1 and CDR2: LNHNV and YYDKDF (reference sequence). CDR3 length: 17 residues. Between the trimmed V and J ends, which lost 1 base and 7 bases, there was a span of 22 bases.

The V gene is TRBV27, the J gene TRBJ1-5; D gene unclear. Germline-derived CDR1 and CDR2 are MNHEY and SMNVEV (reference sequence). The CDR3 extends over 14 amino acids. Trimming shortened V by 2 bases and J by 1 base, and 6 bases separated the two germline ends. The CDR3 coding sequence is TGTGCCAGCAGTTTAACAGAGAGCAATCAGCCCCAGCATTTT. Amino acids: CASSLTESNQPQHF.

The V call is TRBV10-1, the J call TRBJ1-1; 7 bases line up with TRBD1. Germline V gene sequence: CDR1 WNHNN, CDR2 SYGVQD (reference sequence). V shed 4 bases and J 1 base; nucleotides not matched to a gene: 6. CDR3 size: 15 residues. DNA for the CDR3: TGCGCCAGCAGTGTCTCAGGGGGAGGGAACACTGAAGCTTTCTTT. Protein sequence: CASSVSGGGNTEAFF.

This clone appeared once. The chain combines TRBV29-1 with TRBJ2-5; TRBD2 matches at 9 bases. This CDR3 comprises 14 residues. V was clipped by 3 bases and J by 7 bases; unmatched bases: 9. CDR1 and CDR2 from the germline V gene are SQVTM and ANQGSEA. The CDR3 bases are TGCAGCGTTGACCGGACTAGCGCCTCGGGGACCCAGTACTTC. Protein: CSVDRTSASGTQYF.

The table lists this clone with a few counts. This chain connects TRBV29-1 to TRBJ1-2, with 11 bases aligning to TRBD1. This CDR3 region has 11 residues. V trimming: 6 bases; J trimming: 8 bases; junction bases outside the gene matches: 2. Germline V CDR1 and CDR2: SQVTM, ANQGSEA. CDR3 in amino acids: CSVGQGVGYTF. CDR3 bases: TGCAGCGTGGGACAGGGGGTAGGCTACACCTTC.

The CDR3 spells CASSRKTGGPYEQYF. The DNA of the CDR3 is TGTGCCAGCAGCCGCAAGACAGGGGGCCCCTACGAGCAGTACTTC. V usage is TRBV5-4 and J usage is TRBJ2-7, with 10 bases aligning to TRBD1. The CDR3 extends over 15 amino acids. V was pared by 4 bases and J by 2 bases, with 6 bases of the junction left unmatched. The germline V gene encodes CDR1 SGHNT and CDR2 YYREEE (reference sequence).

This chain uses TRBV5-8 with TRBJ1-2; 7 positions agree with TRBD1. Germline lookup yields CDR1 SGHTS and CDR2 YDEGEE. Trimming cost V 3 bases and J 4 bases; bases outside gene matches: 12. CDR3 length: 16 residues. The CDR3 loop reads CASSSPTGTVSYGYTF. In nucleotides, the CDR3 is TGTGCCAGCAGCTCGCCAACAGGGACAGTTAGCTATGGCTACACCTTC.

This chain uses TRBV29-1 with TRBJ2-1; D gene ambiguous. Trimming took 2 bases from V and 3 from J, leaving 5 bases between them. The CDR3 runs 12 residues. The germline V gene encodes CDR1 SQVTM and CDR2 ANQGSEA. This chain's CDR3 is CSVEPDYNEQFF. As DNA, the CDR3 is TGCAGCGTTGAACCAGACTACAATGAGCAGTTCTTC.

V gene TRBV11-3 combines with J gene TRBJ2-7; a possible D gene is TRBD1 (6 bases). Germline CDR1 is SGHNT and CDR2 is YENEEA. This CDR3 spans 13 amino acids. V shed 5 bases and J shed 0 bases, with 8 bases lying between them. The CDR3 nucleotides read TGTGCCAGCAGCCAGGACAGCTCCTACGAGCAGTACTTC. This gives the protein CASSQDSSYEQYF.

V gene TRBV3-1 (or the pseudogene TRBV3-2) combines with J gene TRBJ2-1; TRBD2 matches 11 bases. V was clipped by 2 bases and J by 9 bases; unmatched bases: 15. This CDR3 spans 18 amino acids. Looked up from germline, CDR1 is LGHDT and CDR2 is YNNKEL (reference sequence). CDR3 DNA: TGTGCCAGCAGCCAACCGTCTACTAGCGGGGGACGGTTCACTGAGCAGTTCTTC. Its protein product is CASSQPSTSGGRFTEQFF.

CDR3 region: CAISVSGPYEQYF. In DNA, the CDR3 is TGTGCCATCAGTGTATCAGGTCCCTACGAGCAGTACTTC. The chain is built from TRBV10-3 and TRBJ2-7; D call uncertain. Germline V gene lookup returns CDR1 ENHRY and CDR2 SYGVKD. With 4 bases removed from V and 2 bases from J, the gap between germline ends came to 9 bases. The CDR3 is 13 amino acids.

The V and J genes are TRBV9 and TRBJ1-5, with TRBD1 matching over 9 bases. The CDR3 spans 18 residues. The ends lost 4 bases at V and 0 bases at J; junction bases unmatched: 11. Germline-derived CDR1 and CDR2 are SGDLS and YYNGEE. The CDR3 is CASSPGQGQATSNQPQHF. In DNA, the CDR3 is TGTGCCAGCAGCCCCGGACAGGGGCAAGCGACTAGCAATCAGCCCCAGCATTTT.

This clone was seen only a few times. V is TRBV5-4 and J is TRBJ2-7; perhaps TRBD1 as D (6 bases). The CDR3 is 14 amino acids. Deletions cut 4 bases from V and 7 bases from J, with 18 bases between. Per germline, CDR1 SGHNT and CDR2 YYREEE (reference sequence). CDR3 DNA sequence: TGTGCCAGCAGCGGGAAACAGGGATCGAGAGAGCAGTACTTC. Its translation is CASSGKQGSREQYF.

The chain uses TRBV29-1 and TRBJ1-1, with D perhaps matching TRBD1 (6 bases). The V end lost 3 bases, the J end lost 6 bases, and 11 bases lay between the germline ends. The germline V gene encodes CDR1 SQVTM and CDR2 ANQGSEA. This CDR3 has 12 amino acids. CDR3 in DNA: TGCAGCGTTGAGGGGGCATCCGCTGAAGCTTTCTTT. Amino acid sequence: CSVEGASAEAFF.